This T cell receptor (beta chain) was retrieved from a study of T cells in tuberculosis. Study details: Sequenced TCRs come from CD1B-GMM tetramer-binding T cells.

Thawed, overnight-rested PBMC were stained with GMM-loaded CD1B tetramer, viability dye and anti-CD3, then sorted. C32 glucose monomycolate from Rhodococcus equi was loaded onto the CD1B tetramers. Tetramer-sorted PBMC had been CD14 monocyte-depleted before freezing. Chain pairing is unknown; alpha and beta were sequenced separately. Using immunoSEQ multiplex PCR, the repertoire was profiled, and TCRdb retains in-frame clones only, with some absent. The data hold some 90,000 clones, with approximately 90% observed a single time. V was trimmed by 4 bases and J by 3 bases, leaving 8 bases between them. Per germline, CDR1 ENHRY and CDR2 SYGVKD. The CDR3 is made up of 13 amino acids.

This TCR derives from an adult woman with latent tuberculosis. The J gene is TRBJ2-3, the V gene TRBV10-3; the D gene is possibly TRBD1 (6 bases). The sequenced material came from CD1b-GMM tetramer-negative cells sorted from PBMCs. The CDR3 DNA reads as TGTGCCATCAGTGCCACAGGGACAGATACGCAGTATTTT. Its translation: CAISATGTDTQYF.